Below are 14 T cell receptor beta chains sequenced from a single sample in a study of PD-1 blockade in classical Hodgkin lymphoma. Time point indicated: cycle 4 day 1 (C4D1), after six to seven weeks of nivolumab. There was relapse after autologous stem cell transplantation in every patient, and there was variation in brentuximab vedotin exposure. It was by magnetic negative selection that CD8+ T cells were isolated from thawed PBMCs. Clones were sequenced by immunoSEQ multiplex PCR, and TCRdb holds only the in-frame ones, with some missing. The sample includes around 21,000 clones, approximately 80% of them seen just once. The starting material was CD8+ T cells from blood, obtained before the fourth cycle of nivolumab. The receptors stem from a human donor with classical Hodgkin lymphoma.

As for this clone: A junction boundary mismatches the germline segment, possibly from a read error. The rearrangement joins TRBV10-3 to TRBJ1-2; 9 nucleotides align to TRBD1. The length of the CDR3 is 14 residues. CDR1 and CDR2 (germline): ENHRY, SYGVKD. CDR3 sequence reads: CAIWEQGANYGYTF. The CDR3 region has the DNA TGTGCCATTTGGGAACAGGGGGCTAATTATGGCTACACCTTC.

J is TRBJ2-1 and V is TRBV7-9, with D maybe TRBD1 (5 bases). CDR3 length: 14 residues. From germline, CDR1 is SEHNR and CDR2 FQNEAQ (reference sequence). V lost 5 bases and J 8 bases, leaving 16 bases between the germline ends. CDR3 DNA sequence: TGTGCCAGCAGCGGGCTCCAGGGAAAGCATGAGCAGTTCTTC. Its protein is CASSGLQGKHEQFF.

This chain links TRBV2 with TRBJ2-1; 9 bases are shared with TRBD1. The CDR3 is 14 residues long. Germline V gives CDR1 SNHLY, CDR2 FYNNEI. Trimming cost V 6 bases and J 5 bases; bases outside gene matches: 5. The CDR3 loop reads CASRGQGSHNEQFF. The CDR3 DNA sequence: TGTGCCAGCAGGGGACAGGGCTCTCACAATGAGCAGTTCTTC.

This chain connects TRBV5-4 to TRBJ2-1; D not resolved. Between the trimmed V and J ends, which lost 0 bases and 4 bases, there was a span of 5 bases. The CDR3 spans 13 residues. Germline lookup yields CDR1 SGHNT and CDR2 YYREEE (reference sequence). In DNA form, the CDR3 reads TGTGCCAGCAGCTTGGCCGATTACAATGAGCAGTTCTTC. Encoded protein: CASSLADYNEQFF.

CDR3 DNA: TGTGCCAGCAGCCAAGTCCTAGCGGGGGGCACAGATACGCAGTATTTT. Its protein is CASSQVLAGGTDTQYF. The V call is TRBV4-2, the J call TRBJ2-3, with 10 positions matching TRBD2. Losses at the gene ends were 1 base for V and 1 base for J; bases not matched to a gene: 2. The CDR3 runs 16 residues. CDR1 is LGHNA and CDR2 is YNFKEQ in the germline V gene.

The chain has TRBV9 and TRBJ1-1; maybe TRBD1 (6 bases). Trimming removed 0 bases from V and 5 bases from J, with 11 bases in between. In germline, CDR1 is SGDLS, CDR2 YYNGEE. The CDR3 has 14 amino acids. CDR3 protein: CASSVGAGETEAFF. CDR3 nucleotides: TGTGCCAGCAGCGTAGGTGCAGGGGAGACTGAAGCTTTCTTT.

V and J are TRBV7-9 and TRBJ1-5; weak D call: TRBD1 (5 bases). The germline V and J ends were trimmed by 5 bases and 5 bases, with 10 bases remaining between them. The CDR3 is 13 amino acids. Germline loops: CDR1 SEHNR, CDR2 FQNEAQ (reference sequence). CDR3 amino acids: CASSRQSDQPQHF. The DNA for the CDR3 is TGTGCCAGCAGCCGACAGTCAGATCAGCCCCAGCATTTT.

The gene calls are TRBV5-1 and TRBJ1-1; D is unclear. CDR1 is SGHRS and CDR2 is YFSETQ in the germline V gene. The germline V and J ends were trimmed by 4 bases and 4 bases, with 8 bases remaining between them. The CDR3 has 12 amino acids. Here the CDR3 DNA reads TGCGCCAGCAGCCCTCTGGGCACTGAAGCTTTCTTT. Amino acids: CASSPLGTEAFF.

The gene calls are TRBV4-3 and TRBJ1-4, with D perhaps TRBD1 (5 bases). V lost 0 bases, J lost 4 bases, and 9 bases lay in between. The germline V gene has CDR1 LGHNA and CDR2 YSLEER. The CDR3 is 15 amino acids. CDR3 nucleotide sequence: TGCGCCAGCAGCCAAGATCGGGGGGTTAATGAAAAACTGTTTTTT. Translation: CASSQDRGVNEKLFF.

The chain uses TRBV9 and TRBJ2-1, with D hard to call. Trimming took 4 bases from V and 3 from J, leaving 11 bases between them. The CDR3 length is 14 residues. From germline, CDR1 is SGDLS and CDR2 YYNGEE. Here the CDR3 reads CASSSRWVYNEQFF. In DNA, the CDR3 is TGTGCCAGCAGCTCGCGGTGGGTCTACAATGAGCAGTTCTTC.

A few counts support this clone. The V call is TRBV19, the J call TRBJ2-1, with D hard to call. CDR3 length equals 11 residues. Germline-derived CDR1 and CDR2 are LNHDA and SQIVND (reference sequence). V was trimmed by 9 bases and J by 9 bases, leaving 12 bases between them. CDR3 region: CASAVYGEQFF. DNA of the CDR3: TGTGCCAGCGCAGTCTACGGTGAGCAGTTCTTC.

CDR3 nucleotide sequence: TGCAGCGTTGAGCTAGCGGAAGAACCATCGTACGAGCAGTACTTC. This codes for CSVELAEEPSYEQYF. The rearrangement links TRBV29-1 to TRBJ2-7, with TRBD2 identical over 7 bases. This CDR3 has 15 amino acids. Germline V gene lookup returns CDR1 SQVTM and CDR2 ANQGSEA. Unmatched junction bases numbered 12, after V lost 3 bases and J lost 4 bases.

This clone showed up just a few times. The CDR3 DNA reads TGTGCCAGCTCTTCTGGCAGGGGAGATGAAGCTTTCTTT. Residues: CASSSGRGDEAFF. V and J are TRBV18 and TRBJ1-1, with a weak D call TRBD1 (6 bases). The germline V gene encodes CDR1 KGHSH and CDR2 LQKENI. V lost 6 bases, J lost 7 bases, and 15 bases lay in between. The CDR3 has 13 residues.

This clone has just one count. The chain links TRBV19 to TRBJ1-6; a weak D match, TRBD1 (5 bases). V lost 5 bases to trimming and J lost 7 bases, with 9 bases between them. This CDR3 spans 13 amino acids. The germline gives CDR1 LNHDA, CDR2 SQIVND (reference sequence). The CDR3 DNA reads as TGTGCCAGTAGTGGGGGTTGGAATTCACCCCTCCACTTT. This gives the protein CASSGGWNSPLHF.